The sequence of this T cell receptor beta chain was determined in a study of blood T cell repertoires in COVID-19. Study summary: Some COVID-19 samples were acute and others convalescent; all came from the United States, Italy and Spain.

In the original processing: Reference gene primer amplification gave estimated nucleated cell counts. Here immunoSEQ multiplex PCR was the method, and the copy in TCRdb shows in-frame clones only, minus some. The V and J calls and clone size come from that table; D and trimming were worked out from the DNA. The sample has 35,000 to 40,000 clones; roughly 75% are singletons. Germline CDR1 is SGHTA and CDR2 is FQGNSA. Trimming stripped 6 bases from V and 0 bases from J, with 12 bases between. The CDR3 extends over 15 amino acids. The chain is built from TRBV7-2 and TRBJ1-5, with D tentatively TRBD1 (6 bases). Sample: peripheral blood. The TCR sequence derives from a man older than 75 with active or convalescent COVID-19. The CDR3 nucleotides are TGTGCCAGCAGTTATGACAGGTCTAGCAATCAGCCCCAGCATTTT. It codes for CASSYDRSSNQPQHF.